This T cell receptor beta chain was obtained from a study of blood T cells in healthy people across ages. Together with a sample-barcoded 5' primer, a J-beta primer mix was included in a second PCR lasting roughly 7 to 11 cycles. MiXCR was run by TCRdb on the 5' RACE reads, yielding one entry per CDR3 protein. The repertoire holds hundreds of thousands of distinct CDR3 sequences, with under 55% as singletons. On this clonotype itself: The antigen is not known.

The CDR3 has 15 amino acids. Looked up from germline, CDR1 is SGHTA and CDR2 is FQGTGA. The study, taken as a whole, reports: Among T cells, TCR beta diversity per million cells dropped roughly linearly as age rose.

V usage is TRBV7-3 and J usage is TRBJ2-4; TRBD2 aligns across 8 bases. Judging by the DNA end, TRBJ2-7 fits better; the J call may be wrong. The source material was blood. This receptor was taken from a man at least 80 years old in good health. CDR3 residues: CASSSSGTRPYEQYF. CDR3 in DNA: TGTGCCAGCAGCTCTTCCGGGACTAGACCCTACGAGCAGTACTTC.